A selection of T cell receptor beta chains follows, all from one sample in a study of technical replicates of blood from a handful of donors. The assay was immunoSEQ multiplex PCR, and TCRdb's table has in-frame clones only and misses some. The table has about 74,000 clones, approximately 95% seen once. The sequencing sample was made of T cells isolated from PBMCs. The receptors stem from a human donor in good health. Each CDR3 is given with its conserved first and last residue. A D gene is named only where the DNA matches it firmly.

>TRBV29-1|TRBD1
CSVESREGGTGVTGELFF
>TRBV6-1|-
CASSVPREQFF
>TRBV5-1|TRBD1
CASSLQVQGASGELFF
>TRBV6-5|TRBD1
CASSYSMDRFYGYTF
>TRBV5-6|-
CASSSLQGNYGYTF
>TRBV5-1|-
CASSDDRGSYEQYF
>TRBV28|TRBD2
CASSFGTNNEQFF
>TRBV27|TRBD2
CASSRASGGEETQYF
>TRBV2|-
CASSARQGNYGYTF
>TRBV5-4|-
CASSLGRGAGSYNEQFF
>TRBV10-3|TRBD2
CAIRETPQQRESTGELFF
>TRBV6-5|-
CASSYSNRNNSPLHF
>TRBV29-1|-
CSVKPDYTEAFF
>TRBV4-1|-
CASSQGRGTEQYF
>TRBV5-1|-
CASSLGPGVYYEQYF
>TRBV6-5|-
CASSYVGPNTGELFF
>TRBV6-5|-
CASRPGVNTEAFF
>TRBV10-1|TRBD2
CASSEGTSYYEQYF
>TRBV10-2|-
CASNPPDTPNYGYTF
>TRBV7-3|-
CASSRLASGSDTQYF
>TRBV13|TRBD2
CASSSTGLEGSYF
>TRBV28|TRBD1
CASTYPTGARTWPQHF
>TRBV30|-
CAWSVGRGGNTIYF
>TRBV7-7|TRBD2
CASSQSGRIGEQYF
>TRBV27|TRBD1
CASLGTGGSPSTDTQYF
>TRBV6-5|-
CASTAEGAYAYEQYF
>TRBV5-8|TRBD1
CASSLTSRGFSNQPQHF
>TRBV11-1|-
CASSATWGGLNTEAFF
>TRBV11-2|-
CASSLVPMRDTQYF
>TRBV5-1|TRBD2
CASSQGLAGDGTGELFF
>TRBV6-1|TRBD1
CASSGGTGFPYYGYTF
>TRBV7-6|TRBD1
CASSFGTGVEKLFF
>TRBV29-1|-
CSAYRGGEYGYTF
>TRBV2|-
CASSKSPNSYNEQFF
>TRBV7-2|TRBD1
CASSLSRDRGYGYTF
>TRBV4-1|-
CASSQDQYLGTGRQPQHF
>TRBV9|-
CASSVGAGPTNEQFF
>TRBV7-9|TRBD2
CASSLGASGGAGDTQYF
>TRBV11-2|TRBD1
CASSPGQEYGYTF
>TRBV19|-
CASSMKFAYGYTF
>TRBV19|-
CASSMGRPNEKLFF
>TRBV7-2|-
CASSITRQIGF
>TRBV28|-
CASSSHRGGEAFF
>TRBV7-8|-
CASSLITGDTQYF
>TRBV28|TRBD1
CASSEPGQKKAFF
>TRBV5-4|TRBD2
CASRLGLAEETQYF
>TRBV29-1|TRBD1
CSVERGSGTGSGGYTF
>TRBV7-9|-
CASSLSTGKQPQHF
>TRBV5-6|-
CASIYRGAMGKTQYF
>TRBV4-2|-
CASSPSSSSSYNEQFF
>TRBV5-1|-
CASSLGAEYNANTGELFF
>TRBV19|-
CASSMRQPNYGYTF